This TCR beta chain was recorded in a study of shared clonotypes between healthy human individuals. Study outcomes and limitations: Between four donors, naive CD4 clonotypes were shared at a level of about 5%.

V shed 3 bases, J shed 3 bases, and the junction held 1 base outside the gene matches. The CDR3 contains 14 residues. Germline CDR1 is KGHSH and CDR2 is LQKENI. Memory CD4+ cells were the fraction left after CD45RA+ naive selection. Assay: immunoSEQ multiplex PCR; the TCRdb copy retains only in-frame clones and omits some. This table holds 2 million to 2.5 million clones, under 95% found once. Turning to this clone: Its antigen is unidentified. This CDR3 is also generated by other DNA sequences in the sample.

The source material was naive CD4+ T cells from PBMCs. Subset reported: CD45RA+ positively selected. This TCR came from a man younger than 35 in good health. Some clones in this sample may be carry-over from other donors' samples. The chain couples TRBV18 to TRBJ2-7; 11 nucleotides agree with TRBD2. The CDR3 is CASSPGLAGYEQYF. CDR3 DNA sequence: TGTGCCAGCTCACCCGGACTAGCGGGCTACGAGCAGTACTTC.